This TCR beta chain is from a study of Ad26.COV2.S vaccination and SARS-CoV-2 variants. The assay was immunoSEQ multiplex PCR, and TCRdb's table has in-frame clones only and misses some. The table shows about 350,000 clones, with about 88% occurring only once. Germline V CDR1 and CDR2: MGHDK, SYGVNS. The CDR3 totals 14 residues. V lost 1 base to trimming and J lost 0 bases, with 5 bases between them. Indicated treatment: 19 received Ad26.COV2.S at low or high dose, single or two shots; several received placebo; per-sample allocation not given. After the first vaccine or placebo injection, samples were drawn on day 63.

The gene calls are TRBV25-1 and TRBJ2-3; unclear D gene. This TCR came from a person between 18 and 60 years old who received the Ad26.COV2.S COVID-19 vaccine or a placebo. The specimen comprised peripheral blood, sampled in a trial of Ad26.COV2.S vaccine versus placebo. The CDR3 here is CASSEFESTDTQYF. DNA for the CDR3: TGTGCCAGCAGTGAATTCGAGAGCACAGATACGCAGTATTTT.